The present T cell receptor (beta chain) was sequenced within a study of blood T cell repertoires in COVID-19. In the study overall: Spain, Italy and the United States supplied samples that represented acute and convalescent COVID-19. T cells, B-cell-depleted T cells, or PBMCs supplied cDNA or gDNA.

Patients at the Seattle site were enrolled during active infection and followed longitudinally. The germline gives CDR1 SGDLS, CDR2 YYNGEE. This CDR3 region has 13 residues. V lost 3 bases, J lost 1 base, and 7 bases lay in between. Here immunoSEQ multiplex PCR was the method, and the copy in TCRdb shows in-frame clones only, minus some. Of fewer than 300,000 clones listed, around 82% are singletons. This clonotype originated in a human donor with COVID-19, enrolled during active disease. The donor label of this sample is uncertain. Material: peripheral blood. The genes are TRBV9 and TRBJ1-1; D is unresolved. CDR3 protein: CASSGFWNTEAFF. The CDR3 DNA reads TGTGCCAGCAGCGGTTTCTGGAACACTGAAGCTTTCTTT.